Presented here are 7 T cell receptor beta chains from one specimen sequenced in a study of blood T cell repertoires in COVID-19. Produced via immunoSEQ multiplex PCR; TCRdb's table is partial and in-frame only. This sample has under 200,000 clones, with 65% to 85% found just once. Sequencing was done on a sample of peripheral blood. These receptors were obtained from a woman aged 30 to 39 with acute or convalescent COVID-19.

The V and J genes are TRBV2 and TRBJ2-1, with D unclear. The CDR3 totals 12 residues. Germline values: CDR1 SNHLY, CDR2 FYNNEI. V was cut by 11 bases and J by 4 bases, with 12 bases left in between. The DNA of the CDR3 is TGTGCCCGCGGCGGCGATTACAATGAGCAGTTCTTC. Its protein is CARGGDYNEQFF. Variable domain in full (rest from reference TRBV2 and TRBJ2-1): EPEVTQTPSHQVTQMGQEVILRCVPISNHLYFYWYRQILGQKVEFLVSFYNNEISEKSEIFDDQFSVERPDGSNFTLKIRSTKLEDSAMYFCARGGDYNEQFFGPGTRLTVL.

This chain joins TRBV30 and TRBJ1-1; D is ambiguous. CDR3 length equals 13 residues. V lost 4 bases and J 0 bases, leaving 9 bases between the germline ends. Germline V gene sequence: CDR1 GTSNPN, CDR2 SVGIG (reference sequence). The CDR3 DNA reads TGTGCCTGGACTATCGGGTTGAACACTGAAGCTTTCTTT. Protein product: CAWTIGLNTEAFF.

CDR3 coding DNA: TGTGCCAGCAGTCTCGTGTTCGGTAACTATGGCTACACCTTC. Translation gives CASSLVFGNYGYTF. The chain recombines TRBV6-5 with TRBJ1-2; D gene ambiguous. V was pared by 5 bases and J by 1 base, with 11 bases between. This CDR3 contains 14 residues. CDR1 and CDR2 from the germline V gene are MNHEY and SVGAGI.

This clone was found a few times. The J gene is TRBJ1-6, the V gene TRBV6-4; D gene uncertain. Trimming stripped 3 bases from V and 8 bases from J, with 8 bases between. From germline, CDR1 is MRHNA and CDR2 SNTAGT. CDR3 length: 13 amino acids. CDR3 residues: CASSESFDSPLHF. In DNA, the CDR3 is TGTGCCAGCAGTGAGTCTTTTGATTCACCCCTCCACTTT.

The gene calls are TRBV18 and TRBJ2-7; no clear D. V was pared by 3 bases and J by 3 bases, with 6 bases between. Germline V CDR1 and CDR2: KGHSH, LQKENI. This CDR3 region has 12 residues. CDR3 amino acids: CASSPTVYEQYF. DNA for the CDR3: TGTGCCAGCTCACCTACAGTCTACGAGCAGTACTTC.

The chain recombines TRBV5-4 with TRBJ2-1; 12 bases match TRBD2. CDR3 length: 16 amino acids. Looked up from germline, CDR1 is SGHNT and CDR2 is YYREEE (reference sequence). V shed 0 bases and J 8 bases; nucleotides not matched to a gene: 6. The CDR3 spells CASSLASGRGGDEQFF. CDR3 nucleotides: TGTGCCAGCAGCTTGGCTAGCGGGAGGGGGGGCGATGAGCAGTTCTTC.

The rearrangement joins TRBV9 to TRBJ2-1, with D perhaps TRBD2 (5 bases). The CDR3 runs to 13 residues. The V end was cut by 3 bases, the J end by 5 bases, with 9 bases between. Germline CDR1 reads SGDLS; CDR2 reads YYNGEE. CDR3 protein: CASSGRDNNEQFF. In DNA, the CDR3 is TGTGCCAGCAGCGGCCGGGATAACAATGAGCAGTTCTTC.